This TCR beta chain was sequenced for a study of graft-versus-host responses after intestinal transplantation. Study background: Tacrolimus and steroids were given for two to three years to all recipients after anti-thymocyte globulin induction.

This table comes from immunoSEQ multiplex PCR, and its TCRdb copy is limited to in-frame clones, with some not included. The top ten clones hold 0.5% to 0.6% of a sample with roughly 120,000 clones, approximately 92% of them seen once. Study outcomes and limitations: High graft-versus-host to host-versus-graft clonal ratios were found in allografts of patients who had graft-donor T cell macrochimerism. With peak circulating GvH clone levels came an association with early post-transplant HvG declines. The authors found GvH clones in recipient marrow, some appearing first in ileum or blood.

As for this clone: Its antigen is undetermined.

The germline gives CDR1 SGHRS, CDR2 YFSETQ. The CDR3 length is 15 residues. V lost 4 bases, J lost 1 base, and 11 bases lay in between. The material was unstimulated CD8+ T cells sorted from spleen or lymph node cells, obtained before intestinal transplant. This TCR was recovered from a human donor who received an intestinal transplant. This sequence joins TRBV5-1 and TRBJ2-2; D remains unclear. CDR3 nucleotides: TGCGCCAGCAGCCGGCAGTGGATGAACACCGGGGAGCTGTTTTTT. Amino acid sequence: CASSRQWMNTGELFF.